The clone carrying this TCR beta chain was found once. This CDR3 is built from 17 residues. The germline CDR1 and CDR2 sequences are MGHRA and YSYEKL. V shed 4 bases and J shed 7 bases, with 23 bases lying between them. This specimen comes from a study of control samples from healthy donors and cancer patients. Sequencing used immunoSEQ multiplex PCR; TCRdb keeps in-frame clones, though not all of them. The repertoire includes about 110,000 clones, roughly 90% of them detected once, and around 4% sits in the top ten. Sequenced input: PBMCs. V is TRBV4-1 and J is TRBJ2-1; D is perhaps TRBD1 or TRBD2 (5 bases each). This sequence originates from a woman aged 60-70 years with lung cancer. CDR3 DNA sequence: TGCGCCAGCAGCCTCCCCACGAGGGGCAGGAGGCGGAATGAGCAGTTCTTC. Translated, it gives CASSLPTRGRRRNEQFF.